A selection of T cell receptor beta chains follows, all from one sample in a study of cytomegalovirus exposure and HLA in healthy donors. Assay used: immunoSEQ multiplex PCR; TCRdb lists only in-frame clones, some missing. The table lists some 150,000 clones, more than 65% of them singletons. The sequenced sample consisted of PBMCs. The receptors shown here come from a woman in her 30s in good health and CMV-seronegative. Each CDR3 is given with its conserved first and last residue. D genes are given only for firm matches. Clone size is not always given. Where it is, it says once, few, many or a class for expanded clones.

J,D,V,size,DNA,CDR3
TRBJ2-3,TRBD2,TRBV7-3,once,TGTGCCAGCAGCTCAAGCTCTAGCGGGGGGCCAGATACGCAGTATTTT,CASSSSSSGGPDTQYF
TRBJ2-7,TRBD2,TRBV6-6,.,TGTGCCAGCAGTCACGGGACTAGCGAGACCTACGAGCAGTACTTC,CASSHGTSETYEQYF
TRBJ1-2,TRBD1,TRBV29-1,.,TGCAGCGTTGTGGTCGACAGGGGCTATGGCTACACCTTC,CSVVVDRGYGYTF
TRBJ2-7,.,TRBV5-5,many,TGTGCCAGCAGCTCGGGAGAGGTTCACTACGAGCAGTACTTC,CASSSGEVHYEQYF
TRBJ2-7,TRBD1,TRBV11-2,.,TGTGCCAGCAGCTATGACAGGGTATCCTACGAGCAGTACTTC,CASSYDRVSYEQYF
TRBJ1-1,.,TRBV2,.,TGTGCCAGCAGTATCACAGTAAACACTGAAGCTTTCTTT,CASSITVNTEAFF
TRBJ1-2,TRBD1,TRBV4-3,.,TGCGCCAGCAGCCAAGACACAGGGGGCGGCTATGGCTACACCTTC,CASSQDTGGGYGYTF
TRBJ1-5,.,TRBV19,.,TGTGCCAGTAGTTTCATTGGGGCAGGAGATCAGCCCCAGCATTTT,CASSFIGAGDQPQHF
TRBJ1-1,TRBD1,TRBV4-1,.,TGCGCCAGCAGCCCACCGGGACAGGGATCAGTCACTGAAGCTTTCTTT,CASSPPGQGSVTEAFF
TRBJ1-2,.,TRBV7-3,.,TGTGCCAGCAGCCCCGCGGCAGCTAACTATGGCTACACCTTC,CASSPAAANYGYTF
TRBJ1-1,.,TRBV6-5,.,TGTGCCAGCAGCCCTTTCAGTAACACTGAAGCTTTCTTT,CASSPFSNTEAFF
TRBJ2-7,TRBD1,TRBV6-5,.,TGTGCCAGCAGGGGACAGCGACTTGGCTACGAGCAGTACTTC,CASRGQRLGYEQYF